This TCR beta chain was identified in a study of shared clonotypes between healthy human individuals. Looking at the study overall: There were three CD4 naive, three CD4 memory, two CD8 naive and one CD8 memory plates per donor. Points from the study as a whole: With few donors, the genetic and exposure-history diversity represented was limited.

The repertoire was sequenced with immunoSEQ multiplex PCR; TCRdb's copy has only in-frame clones and lacks some. The sample consists of about 680,000 clones, about 91% of them appearing once. The CDR3 covers 14 residues. Germline V CDR1 and CDR2: SGHAT, FQNNGV. The ends were cut back, 7 bases at V and 6 bases at J, with 19 bases in the middle. Terminally differentiated effector memory CD45RA+ cells were left out of the naive CD8 fraction, which was CD45RO-negative and positively selected for CCR7. Concerning this clone: Its antigen is currently unknown.

The sequenced material came from naive CD8+ T cells sorted from blood. The origin of this receptor is a man aged 25-45 years in good health. This rearrangement joins TRBV11-2 to TRBJ2-7, with a possible D match to TRBD1 (6 bases). The CDR3 nucleotides are TGTGCCAGCACTTTCGTGGGCAGGGGTGTCGAGCAGTACTTC. Encoded protein: CASTFVGRGVEQYF.